This passage covers 15 T cell receptor beta chains from one sample sequenced in a study of a mutant IDH1 vaccine in newly diagnosed glioma. The time point here: week 47, end of study. Each dose of the vaccine consisted of 300 ug of mutant IDH1 20-mer peptide, with topical imiquimod. The protocol was immunoSEQ multiplex PCR, while the TCRdb copy is restricted to in-frame clones and leaves out a portion. The table has around 30,000 clones, 87% seen once. Their recognized antigens are unknown. This sample comprised PBMCs, obtained from a glioma patient whose treatment included an IDH1 peptide vaccine. The receptor set was obtained from a woman between 25 and 40 years old with glioma.

The rearrangement links TRBV9 to TRBJ2-7; D may be TRBD2 (6 bases). Trimming shortened V by 0 bases and J by 3 bases, and 10 bases separated the two germline ends. Per germline, CDR1 SGDLS and CDR2 YYNGEE. The CDR3 covers 14 residues. The CDR3 DNA is TGTGCCAGCAGCGTAGGTAGCGGAGGCTACGAGCAGTACTTC. This translates into CASSVGSGGYEQYF.

The CDR3 DNA is TGTGCCTGGAGTGGGGGCCCCCAGGCGGATAGGGCTTTCTTT. This sequence encodes CAWSGGPQADRAFF. This chain joins TRBV30 and TRBJ1-1; D possibly corresponds to TRBD1 (5 bases). This CDR3 has 14 residues. Trimming removed 1 base at V and 11 bases at J, with 20 bases between. The germline gives CDR1 GTSNPN, CDR2 SVGIG (reference sequence).

The chain carries TRBV6-6 and TRBJ1-1; D unclear. Germline V lookup: CDR1 MNHNY, CDR2 SVGAGI (reference sequence). There are 13 residues in the CDR3. The V end lost 5 bases, the J end lost 2 bases, and 9 bases lay between the germline ends. The CDR3 protein is CASSPALNTEAFF. The CDR3 DNA reads as TGTGCCAGCAGTCCCGCACTTAACACTGAAGCTTTCTTT.

V is TRBV5-6 and J is TRBJ1-2, with 7 nucleotides matching TRBD1. The CDR3 totals 15 residues. V dropped 3 bases and J dropped 4; count of bases not matched to a gene: 9. Germline V gene data show CDR1 as SGHDT and CDR2 as YYEEEE. Here the CDR3 DNA reads TGTGCCAGCAGCTGGGACAGTGGGTTAGCCTATGGCTACACCTTC. Translating it yields CASSWDSGLAYGYTF.

This sequence joins TRBV5-1 and TRBJ2-1; 8 positions agree with TRBD1. CDR1 SGHRS and CDR2 YFSETQ come from the germline V gene. Trimming took 4 bases from V and 3 from J; bases not matched to a gene: 3. The CDR3 loop spans 14 amino acids. Here the CDR3 reads CASSPGQDYNEQFF. The CDR3 DNA is TGCGCCAGCAGCCCGGGACAGGACTACAATGAGCAGTTCTTC.

The V and J genes are TRBV29-1 and TRBJ1-1, with D unclear. Germline V CDR1 and CDR2: SQVTM, ANQGSEA. This CDR3 contains 12 residues. Trimming took 3 bases from V and 0 from J, leaving 5 bases between them. The CDR3 sequence is CSVEQLNTEAFF. The DNA of the CDR3 is TGCAGCGTTGAGCAGCTGAACACTGAAGCTTTCTTT.

CDR3 DNA sequence: TGTGCCAGCAGCGACGACAGGGGACGAGGCAATCAGCCCCAGCATTTT. Translation gives CASSDDRGRGNQPQHF. V is TRBV7-6 and J is TRBJ1-5, with 8 bases aligning to TRBD1. V trimming: 5 bases; J trimming: 2 bases; junction bases outside the gene matches: 8. CDR3 length equals 16 residues. Germline CDR1 is SGHVS and CDR2 is FNYEAQ.

V gene TRBV5-4 combines with J gene TRBJ2-5, with D uncertain. V was trimmed by 3 bases and J by 5 bases, leaving 11 bases between them. The CDR3 spans 13 residues. Germline V CDR1 and CDR2: SGHNT, YYREEE (reference sequence). The CDR3 is CASSWAPWETQYF. In DNA form, the CDR3 reads TGTGCCAGCAGCTGGGCCCCGTGGGAGACCCAGTACTTC.

The chain recombines TRBV4-1 with TRBJ1-5; D is ambiguous. CDR1 is MGHRA and CDR2 is YSYEKL in the germline V gene. The CDR3 totals 14 residues. Trimming stripped 2 bases from V and 2 bases from J, with 7 bases between. DNA for the CDR3: TGCGCCAGCAGCCAAAATTTGCGCAATCAGCCCCAGCATTTT. The encoded protein is CASSQNLRNQPQHF.

This sequence joins TRBV6-1 and TRBJ1-6, with 7 positions matching TRBD1. Germline CDR1 reads MNHNS; CDR2 reads SASEGT. The CDR3 spans 17 residues. J was trimmed by 4 bases and V by 4 bases; bases with no gene match: 10. The CDR3 region has the DNA TGTGCCAGCAGTGGGCGACAGGGCGCGTTATATAATTCACCCCTCCACTTT. It is translated as CASSGRQGALYNSPLHF.

V is TRBV4-1 and J is TRBJ1-5; tentative D call: TRBD1 (5 bases). This CDR3 spans 17 amino acids. Deletions cut 2 bases from V and 4 bases from J, with 18 bases between. The germline gives CDR1 MGHRA, CDR2 YSYEKL. CDR3 region: CASSQYRGRVDNQPQHF. The CDR3 nucleotides are TGCGCCAGCAGCCAATACCGCGGCAGGGTAGATAATCAGCCCCAGCATTTT.

This clone has only one observation. This chain joins TRBV5-6 and TRBJ1-2; D ambiguous. The V gene's germline CDR1 is SGHDT and CDR2 YYEEEE. Trimming left V 9 bases short and J 0 bases short, with 12 bases between. This CDR3 has 13 residues. CDR3 nucleotides: TGTGCCACCAACACCGGGACTAACTATGGCTACACCTTC. It is translated as CATNTGTNYGYTF.

In this sample, this clone turned up once. The J gene is TRBJ2-2, the V gene TRBV6-5; D is perhaps TRBD2 (7 bases). CDR1 MNHEY and CDR2 SVGAGI come from the germline V gene. The CDR3 extends over 16 amino acids. V was clipped by 0 bases and J by 2 bases, with 10 bases between them. The DNA for the CDR3 is TGTGCCAGCAGTTACTCGAGGGGGGGTAACACCGGGGAGCTGTTTTTT. Its translation: CASSYSRGGNTGELFF.

The rearrangement joins TRBV29-1 to TRBJ2-7, with unresolved D. Germline CDR1 and CDR2: SQVTM and ANQGSEA. The V end lost 1 base, the J end lost 2 bases, and 9 bases lay between the germline ends. The CDR3 is 13 residues long. CDR3 region: CSVEADGTYEQYF. As DNA, the CDR3 is TGCAGCGTTGAAGCTGACGGAACCTACGAGCAGTACTTC.

The chain combines TRBV5-4 with TRBJ2-7; TRBD2 aligns across 11 bases. The CDR3 contains 15 residues. The V segment lost 0 bases and the J segment 3 bases; nucleotides outside the gene matches: 2. The V gene's germline CDR1 is SGHNT and CDR2 YYREEE (reference sequence). The CDR3 sequence is CASSLDLAGGYEQYF. Here the CDR3 DNA reads TGTGCCAGCAGCTTGGATCTAGCGGGGGGCTACGAGCAGTACTTC.